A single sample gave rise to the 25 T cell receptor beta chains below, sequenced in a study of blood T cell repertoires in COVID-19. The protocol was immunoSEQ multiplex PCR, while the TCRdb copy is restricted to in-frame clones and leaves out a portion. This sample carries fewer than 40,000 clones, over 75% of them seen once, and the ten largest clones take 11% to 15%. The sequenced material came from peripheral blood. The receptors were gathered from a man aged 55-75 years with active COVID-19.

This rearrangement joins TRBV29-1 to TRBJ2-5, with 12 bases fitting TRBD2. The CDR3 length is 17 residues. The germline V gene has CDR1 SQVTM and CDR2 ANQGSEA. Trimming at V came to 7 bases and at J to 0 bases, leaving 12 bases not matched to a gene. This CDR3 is CSGRASGRARYQETQYF. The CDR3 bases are TGCAGCGGGCGGGCTAGCGGGAGGGCAAGGTACCAAGAGACCCAGTACTTC.

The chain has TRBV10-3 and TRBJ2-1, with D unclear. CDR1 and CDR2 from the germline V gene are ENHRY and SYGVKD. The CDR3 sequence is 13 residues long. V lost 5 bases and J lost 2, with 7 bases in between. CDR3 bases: TGTGCCATCAGTCAGGATCCCTACAATGAGCAGTTCTTC. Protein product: CAISQDPYNEQFF.

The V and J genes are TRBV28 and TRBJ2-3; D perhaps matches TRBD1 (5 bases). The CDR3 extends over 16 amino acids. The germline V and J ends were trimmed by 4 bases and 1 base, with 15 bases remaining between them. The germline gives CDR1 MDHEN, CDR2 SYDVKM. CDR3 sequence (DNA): TGTGCCAGCAGTTCCCCTCAGGGTGAAGGCACAGATACGCAGTATTTT. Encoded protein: CASSSPQGEGTDTQYF. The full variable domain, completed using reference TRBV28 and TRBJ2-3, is DVKVTQSSRYLVKRTGEKVFLECVQDMDHENMFWYRQDPGLGLRLIYFSYDVKMKEKGDIPEGYSVSREKKERFSLILESASTNQTSMYLCASSSPQGEGTDTQYFGPGTRLTVL.

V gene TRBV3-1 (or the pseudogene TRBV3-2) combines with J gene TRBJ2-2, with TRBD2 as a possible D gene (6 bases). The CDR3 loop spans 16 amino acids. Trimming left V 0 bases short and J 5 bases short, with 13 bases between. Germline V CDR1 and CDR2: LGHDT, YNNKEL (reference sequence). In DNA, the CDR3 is TGTGCCAGCAGCCAAGATTTGGGAGGTCGGACCGGGGAGCTGTTTTTT. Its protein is CASSQDLGGRTGELFF.

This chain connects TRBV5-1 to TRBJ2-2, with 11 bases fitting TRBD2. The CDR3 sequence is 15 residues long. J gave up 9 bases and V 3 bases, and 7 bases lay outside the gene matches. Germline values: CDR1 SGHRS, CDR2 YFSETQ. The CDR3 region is CASSSGTSGGRELFF. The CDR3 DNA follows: TGCGCCAGCAGCTCGGGGACTAGCGGCGGACGGGAGCTGTTTTTT.

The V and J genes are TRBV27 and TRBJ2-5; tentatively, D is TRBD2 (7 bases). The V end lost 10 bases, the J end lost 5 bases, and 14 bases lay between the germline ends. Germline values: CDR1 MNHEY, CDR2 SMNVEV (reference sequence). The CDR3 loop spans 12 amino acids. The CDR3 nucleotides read TGTGCCACGCGCGGGGGCTTGGAGACCCAGTACTTC. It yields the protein CATRGGLETQYF.

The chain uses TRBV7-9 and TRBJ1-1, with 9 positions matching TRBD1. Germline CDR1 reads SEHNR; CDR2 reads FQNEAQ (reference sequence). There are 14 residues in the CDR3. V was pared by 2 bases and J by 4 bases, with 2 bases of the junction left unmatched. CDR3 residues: CASSLPQGATEAFF. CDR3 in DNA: TGTGCCAGCAGCTTACCACAGGGGGCCACTGAAGCTTTCTTT.

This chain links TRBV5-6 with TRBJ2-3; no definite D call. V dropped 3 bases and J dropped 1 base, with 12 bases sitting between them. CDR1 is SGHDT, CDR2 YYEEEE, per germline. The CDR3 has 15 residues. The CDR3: CASSYLVSRTDTQYF. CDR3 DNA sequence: TGTGCCAGCAGCTATTTAGTTTCTCGCACAGATACGCAGTATTTT.

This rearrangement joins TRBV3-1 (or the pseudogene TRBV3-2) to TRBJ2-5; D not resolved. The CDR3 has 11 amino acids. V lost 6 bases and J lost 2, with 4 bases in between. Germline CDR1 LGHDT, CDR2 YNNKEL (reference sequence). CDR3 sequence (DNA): TGTGCCAGCAGAGCACAAGAGACCCAGTACTTC. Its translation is CASRAQETQYF.

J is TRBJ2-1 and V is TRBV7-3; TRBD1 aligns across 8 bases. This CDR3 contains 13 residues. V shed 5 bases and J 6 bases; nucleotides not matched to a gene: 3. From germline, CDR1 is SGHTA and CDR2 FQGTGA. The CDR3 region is CASSVGQGNEQFF. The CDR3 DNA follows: TGTGCCAGCAGCGTCGGACAGGGCAATGAGCAGTTCTTC.

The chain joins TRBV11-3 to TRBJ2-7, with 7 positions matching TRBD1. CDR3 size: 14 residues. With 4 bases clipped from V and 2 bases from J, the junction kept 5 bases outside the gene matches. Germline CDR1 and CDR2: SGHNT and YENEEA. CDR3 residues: CASSSGQDPYEQYF. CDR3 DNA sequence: TGTGCCAGCAGCTCCGGACAGGACCCCTACGAGCAGTACTTC.

Here the CDR3 reads CASSELAASTDTQYF. The CDR3 DNA reads TGTGCCAGCAGTGAACTAGCGGCTAGCACAGATACGCAGTATTTT. The J gene is TRBJ2-3, the V gene TRBV6-4; TRBD2 aligns across 8 bases. The CDR3 is made up of 15 amino acids. Germline V gene lookup returns CDR1 MRHNA and CDR2 SNTAGT. V shed 3 bases, J shed 0 bases, and the junction held 2 bases outside the gene matches.

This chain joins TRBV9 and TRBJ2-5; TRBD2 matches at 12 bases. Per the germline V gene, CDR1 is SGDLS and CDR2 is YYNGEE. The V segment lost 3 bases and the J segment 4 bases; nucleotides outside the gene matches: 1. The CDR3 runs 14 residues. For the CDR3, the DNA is TGTGCCAGCAGCGGGGGACTAGCGGGAGAGACCCAGTACTTC. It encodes CASSGGLAGETQYF.

Here the CDR3 reads CASSLGQDTYNEQFF. For the CDR3, the DNA is TGCGCCAGCAGCTTGGGTCAGGACACCTACAATGAGCAGTTCTTC. The chain links TRBV5-1 to TRBJ2-1, with a weak D call TRBD1 (5 bases). V lost 0 bases, J lost 2 bases, and 9 bases lay in between. Germline V CDR1 and CDR2: SGHRS, YFSETQ. This CDR3 has 15 residues.

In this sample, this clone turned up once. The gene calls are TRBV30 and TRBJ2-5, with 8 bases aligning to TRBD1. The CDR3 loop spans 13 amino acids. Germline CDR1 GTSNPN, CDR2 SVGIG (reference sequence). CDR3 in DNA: TGTGCGCTTAACAGGGGGGCACAAGAGACCCAGTACTTC. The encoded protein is CALNRGAQETQYF.

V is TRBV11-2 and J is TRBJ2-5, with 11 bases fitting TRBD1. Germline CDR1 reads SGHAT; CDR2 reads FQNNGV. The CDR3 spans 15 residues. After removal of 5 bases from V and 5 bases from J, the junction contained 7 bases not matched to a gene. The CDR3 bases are TGTGCCAGCAGCCTAGCCGGGACAGGGGGGGAGACCCAGTACTTC. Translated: CASSLAGTGGETQYF.

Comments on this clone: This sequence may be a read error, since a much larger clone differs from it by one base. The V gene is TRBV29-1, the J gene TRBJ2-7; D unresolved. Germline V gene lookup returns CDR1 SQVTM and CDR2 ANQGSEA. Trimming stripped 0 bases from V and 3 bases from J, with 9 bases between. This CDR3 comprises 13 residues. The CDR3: CSVEEAEDYEQYF. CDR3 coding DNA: TGCAGCGTTGAAGAGGCAGAGGACTACGAGCAGTACTTC.

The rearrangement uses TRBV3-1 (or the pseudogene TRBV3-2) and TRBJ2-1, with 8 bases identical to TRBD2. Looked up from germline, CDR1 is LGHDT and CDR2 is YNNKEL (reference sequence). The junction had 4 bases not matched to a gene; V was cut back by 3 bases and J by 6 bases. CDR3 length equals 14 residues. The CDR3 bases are TGTGCCAGCAGCCACGAGCGGGAGTTCAATGAGCAGTTCTTC. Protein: CASSHEREFNEQFF.

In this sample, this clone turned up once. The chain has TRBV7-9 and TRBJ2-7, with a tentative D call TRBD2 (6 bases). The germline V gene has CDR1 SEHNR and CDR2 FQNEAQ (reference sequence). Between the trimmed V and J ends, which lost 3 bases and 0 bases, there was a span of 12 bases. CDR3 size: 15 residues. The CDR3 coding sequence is TGTGCCAGCAGCTTGGCCCCTAGCGTCTCCTACGAGCAGTACTTC. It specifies CASSLAPSVSYEQYF.

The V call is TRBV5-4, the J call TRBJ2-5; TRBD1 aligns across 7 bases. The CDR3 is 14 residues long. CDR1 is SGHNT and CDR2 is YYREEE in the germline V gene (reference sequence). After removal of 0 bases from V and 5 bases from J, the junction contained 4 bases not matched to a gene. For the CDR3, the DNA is TGTGCCAGCAGCTTGGGACAGGGTTCCGAGACCCAGTACTTC. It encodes CASSLGQGSETQYF.

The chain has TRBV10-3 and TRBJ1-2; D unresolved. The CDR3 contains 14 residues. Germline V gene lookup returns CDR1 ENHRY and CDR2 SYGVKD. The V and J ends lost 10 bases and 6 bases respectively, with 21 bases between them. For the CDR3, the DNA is TGTGCCACAGGTCTAGGGAGAGGAGTAGATGGCTACACCTTC. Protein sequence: CATGLGRGVDGYTF.

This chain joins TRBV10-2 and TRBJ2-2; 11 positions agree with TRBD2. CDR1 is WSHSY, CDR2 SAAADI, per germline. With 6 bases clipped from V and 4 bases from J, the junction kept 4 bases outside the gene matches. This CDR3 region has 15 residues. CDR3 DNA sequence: TGCGCCAGCAGAACTAGCGGGGGAGGCACCGGGGAGCTGTTTTTT. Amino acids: CASRTSGGGTGELFF.

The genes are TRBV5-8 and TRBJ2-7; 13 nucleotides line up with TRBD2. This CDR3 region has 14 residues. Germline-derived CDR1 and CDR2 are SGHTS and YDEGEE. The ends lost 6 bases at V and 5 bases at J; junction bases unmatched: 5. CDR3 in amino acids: CASNIGLAGDEQYF. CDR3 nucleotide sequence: TGTGCCAGCAACATAGGACTAGCGGGAGACGAGCAGTACTTC.

The CDR3 loop is CASSPERDKNTEAFF. CDR3 sequence (DNA): TGTGCCAGCTCACCGGAACGGGACAAGAACACTGAAGCTTTCTTT. V gene TRBV18 combines with J gene TRBJ1-1; D perhaps matches TRBD1 (6 bases). The CDR3 has 15 residues. The V gene's germline CDR1 is KGHSH and CDR2 LQKENI. V lost 3 bases and J 1 base, leaving 12 bases between the germline ends.

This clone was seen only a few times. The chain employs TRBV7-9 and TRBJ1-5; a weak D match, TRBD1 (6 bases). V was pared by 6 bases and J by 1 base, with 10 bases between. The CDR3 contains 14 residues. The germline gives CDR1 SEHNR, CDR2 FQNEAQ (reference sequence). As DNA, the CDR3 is TGTGCCAGCAGAAAGCAGGGGAGCAATCAGCCCCAGCATTTT. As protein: CASRKQGSNQPQHF.